The source of this TCR beta chain is a study of T-cell memory formation after mild COVID-19. Whole-study results and caveats: CD4+ contracting clones were found mainly in CM and EM, and CD8+ ones in EMRA.

Barcoded TCR alpha and TCR beta cDNA libraries with UMIs came from 5'RACE using constant-segment primers. One entry per CDR3 protein results from TCRdb running MiXCR on the 5' RACE reads. The data show 350,000 to 450,000 distinct CDR3 sequences, with 20% seen just once and 7.5% to 9.5% held by the top ten. On this clonotype: Its specificity is unknown.

V lost 4 bases to trimming and J lost 7 bases; unmatched junction nucleotides: 10. From germline, CDR1 is SGHNT and CDR2 YYREEE (reference sequence). The CDR3 consists of 14 residues. This receptor was taken from an adult woman who had mild COVID-19 (a few samples of this study predate the infection). Cell type and time point are not known. Sequences were obtained from PBMCs or a T cell subset sorted from them (not recorded which). The chain is built from TRBV5-4 and TRBJ1-2; 7 positions match TRBD1. CDR3 residues: CASSLIGRGFGYTF. DNA of the CDR3: TGTGCCAGCAGCCTGATCGGCAGGGGGTTTGGCTACACCTTC.